A selection of T cell receptor beta chains follows, all from one sample in a study of T cell responses to AZD1222 COVID-19 vaccine. The data were produced by immunoSEQ multiplex PCR, yet TCRdb's version contains in-frame clones alone and is incomplete. The sample shows more than 95,000 clones, 92% of them seen only once. The sample in question was peripheral blood, obtained 28 days after the second AZD1222 dose. The receptors originated from an adult who received the AZD1222 COVID-19 vaccine. CDR3s include the opening cysteine and the closing phenylalanine or tryptophan.

TRBV6-6	TRBJ2-7	CASSYSYSGKAYEQYF
TRBV18	TRBJ2-5	CASSPRGGSDETQYF
TRBV2	TRBJ2-5	CASSGSLAEETQYF
TRBV7-6	TRBJ2-3	CASSLGGIWSDTQYF
TRBV6-5	TRBJ1-4	CASSSATREGEKLFF
TRBV27	TRBJ2-3	CASSSPLTGADTQYF
TRBV2	TRBJ2-3	CAGRERDTQYF
TRBV11-3	TRBJ2-6	CASSPGGAGANVLTF
TRBV9	TRBJ2-2	CASSVGGLKAGELFF
TRBV10-2	TRBJ1-1	CASRQGTVLLNTEAFF
TRBV7-9	TRBJ2-3	CASRSLLAGVDTQYF